The entry that follows covers one TCR beta chain sequence. These data originate in a study of blood T cells in healthy people across ages. The second PCR ran 7 to 11 cycles with a sample-barcoded 5' primer and J-beta primers. With 12 random nucleotides, a template-switch adaptor tagged each individual cDNA molecule. TCRdb re-analysed the 5' RACE reads in MiXCR, keeping a single row per CDR3 protein. The sample includes over 1,500,000 distinct CDR3 sequences, about 39% of them seen just once. The study isolated at least 7 million PBMCs from each sample. The material sequenced was blood. This TCR came from a human donor in good health.

As DNA, the CDR3 is TGCGCCAGCAGCCAGGGGACCCAGGGCTATGAGCAGTTCTTC. Amino acids: CASSQGTQGYEQFF. The rearrangement uses TRBV4-3 and TRBJ2-1; TRBD1 or TRBD2 may be the D gene (5 bases each). Germline V gene sequence: CDR1 LGHNA, CDR2 YSLEER. Trimming removed 3 bases from V and 8 bases from J, with 14 bases in between. This CDR3 is 14 amino acids long.